Following are 7 T cell receptor beta chains from one sample sequenced in a study of cytomegalovirus exposure and HLA in healthy donors. The PCR ran on 60 Vbeta and 13 Jbeta primers. Using immunoSEQ multiplex PCR, the repertoire was profiled, and TCRdb retains in-frame clones only, with some absent. Of 150,000 to 180,000 clones listed, around 75% are singletons. Material: PBMCs. These TCRs come from a man aged 25-45 years in good health and CMV-seropositive.

In its sample, this clone was seen once. The chain carries TRBV7-2 and TRBJ1-2, with D perhaps matching TRBD1 (5 bases). The CDR3 totals 14 residues. Deletions cut 5 bases from V and 5 bases from J, with 15 bases between. CDR1 and CDR2 from the germline V gene are SGHTA and FQGNSA. This CDR3 reads CASSIPQGGYGYTF. CDR3 DNA sequence: TGTGCCAGCAGCATACCCCAGGGAGGGTATGGCTACACCTTC.

The V call is TRBV10-2, the J call TRBJ2-7; D is possibly TRBD1 (6 bases). Trimming pared 3 bases from V and 5 bases from J, leaving 11 bases between. Germline values: CDR1 WSHSY, CDR2 SAAADI. This CDR3 is built from 13 residues. As DNA, the CDR3 is TGCGCCAGCAGTGAATGGGGGCGGAACGAGCAGTACTTC. It codes for CASSEWGRNEQYF.

Details on this clone: Other DNA sequences in the sample encode the same CDR3. The chain uses TRBV14 and TRBJ1-5; D remains ambiguous. Deletions cut 0 bases from V and 6 bases from J, with 6 bases between. CDR1 and CDR2 from the germline V gene are SGHDN and FVKESK. The CDR3 consists of 13 residues. CDR3 bases: TGTGCCAGCAGCCAAGATCGGGGTCAGCCCCAGCATTTT. The encoded protein is CASSQDRGQPQHF.

V is TRBV15 and J is TRBJ2-5, with 13 bases matching TRBD2. CDR3 length equals 18 residues. V trimming: 1 base; J trimming: 5 bases; junction bases outside the gene matches: 10. Germline CDR1 is LNHNV and CDR2 is YYDKDF (reference sequence). DNA for the CDR3: TGTGCCACCAGCAGAGGGACTAGCGGGAGAAGGGTTTCGGAGACCCAGTACTTC. Amino acid sequence: CATSRGTSGRRVSETQYF.

The chain carries TRBV7-9 and TRBJ2-1; 9 bases agree with TRBD1. The germline V gene has CDR1 SEHNR and CDR2 FQNEAQ (reference sequence). The ends lost 5 bases at V and 9 bases at J; junction bases unmatched: 5. The CDR3 runs to 13 residues. The CDR3 region is CASSPGTGIEQFF. The CDR3 nucleotides read TGTGCCAGCAGCCCCGGGACAGGGATTGAGCAGTTCTTC.

The V call is TRBV11-3, the J call TRBJ2-2; D perhaps matches TRBD1 (6 bases). CDR1 is SGHNT, CDR2 YENEEA, per germline. This CDR3 comprises 14 residues. Between the trimmed V and J ends, which lost 4 bases and 4 bases, there was a span of 10 bases. The chain's CDR3 is CASSSYRATGELFF. CDR3 sequence (DNA): TGTGCCAGCAGCTCCTACAGGGCCACCGGGGAGCTGTTTTTT. Full variable domain (rest looked up from reference TRBV11-3 and TRBJ2-2): EAGVVQSPRYKIIEKKQPVAFWCNPISGHNTLYWYLQNLGQGPELLIRYENEEAVDDSQLPKDRFSAERLKGVDSTLKIQPAELGDSAVYLCASSSYRATGELFFGEGSRLTVL.

The V gene is TRBV14, the J gene TRBJ2-3; the match to TRBD2 covers 7 bases. The CDR3 extends over 14 amino acids. Looked up from germline, CDR1 is SGHDN and CDR2 is FVKESK. The trim removed 0 bases at V and 9 bases at J, leaving 6 bases unmatched. DNA of the CDR3: TGTGCCAGCAGCCAAGAAAGGCACGGGAGGACGCAGTATTTT. It specifies CASSQERHGRTQYF.